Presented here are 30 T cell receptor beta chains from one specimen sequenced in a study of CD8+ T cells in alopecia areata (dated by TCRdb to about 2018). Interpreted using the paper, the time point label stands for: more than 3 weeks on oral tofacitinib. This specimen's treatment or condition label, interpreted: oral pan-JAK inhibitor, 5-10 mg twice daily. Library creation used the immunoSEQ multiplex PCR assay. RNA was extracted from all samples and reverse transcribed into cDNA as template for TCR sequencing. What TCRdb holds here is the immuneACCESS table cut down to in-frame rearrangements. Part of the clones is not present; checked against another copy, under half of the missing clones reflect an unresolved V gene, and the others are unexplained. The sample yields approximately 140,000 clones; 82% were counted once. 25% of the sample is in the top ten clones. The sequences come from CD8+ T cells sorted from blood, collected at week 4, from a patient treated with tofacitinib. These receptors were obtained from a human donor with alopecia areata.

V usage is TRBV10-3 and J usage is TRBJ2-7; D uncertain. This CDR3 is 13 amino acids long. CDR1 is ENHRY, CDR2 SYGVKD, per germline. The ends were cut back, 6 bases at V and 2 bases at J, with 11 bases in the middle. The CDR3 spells CAIREGSTYEQYF. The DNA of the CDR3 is TGTGCCATCAGGGAAGGCTCGACCTACGAGCAGTACTTC.

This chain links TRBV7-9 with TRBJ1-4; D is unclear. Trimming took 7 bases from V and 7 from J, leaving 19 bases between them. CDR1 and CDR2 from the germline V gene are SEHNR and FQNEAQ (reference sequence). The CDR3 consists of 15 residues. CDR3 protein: CASTHEPLLGEKLFF. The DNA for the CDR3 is TGTGCCAGCACCCACGAACCACTTTTGGGTGAAAAACTGTTTTTT. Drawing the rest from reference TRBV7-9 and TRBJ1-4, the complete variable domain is DTGVSQNPRHKITKRGQNVTFRCDPISEHNRLYWYRQTLGQGPEFLTYFQNEAQLEKSRLLSDRFSAERPKGSFSTLEIQRTEQGDSAMYLCASTHEPLLGEKLFFGSGTQLSVL.

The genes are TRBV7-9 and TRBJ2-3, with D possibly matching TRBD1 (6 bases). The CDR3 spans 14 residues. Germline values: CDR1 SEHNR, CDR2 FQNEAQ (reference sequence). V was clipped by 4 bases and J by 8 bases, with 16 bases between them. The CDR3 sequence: CASSSSSGVGTQYF. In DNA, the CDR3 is TGTGCCAGCAGCTCCTCCTCAGGGGTCGGTACGCAGTATTTT.

This CDR3 is CASSDPALHTDTQYF. Here the CDR3 DNA reads TGTGCCAGCAGTGACCCTGCCCTTCACACAGATACGCAGTATTTT. This sequence joins TRBV25-1 and TRBJ2-3, with no clear D. The CDR3 sequence is 15 residues long. Germline CDR1 and CDR2: MGHDK and SYGVNS. V lost 3 bases to trimming and J lost 2 bases, with 12 bases between them.

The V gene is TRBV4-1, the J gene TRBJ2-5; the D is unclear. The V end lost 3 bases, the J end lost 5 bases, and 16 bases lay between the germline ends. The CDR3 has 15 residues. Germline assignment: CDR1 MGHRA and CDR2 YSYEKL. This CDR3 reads CASSQQDFVSETQYF. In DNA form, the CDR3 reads TGCGCCAGCAGCCAGCAAGATTTCGTTTCGGAGACCCAGTACTTC.

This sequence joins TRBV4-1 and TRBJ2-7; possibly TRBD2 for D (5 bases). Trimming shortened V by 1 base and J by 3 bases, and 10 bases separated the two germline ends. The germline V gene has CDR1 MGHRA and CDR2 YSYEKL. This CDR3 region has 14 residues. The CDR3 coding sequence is TGCGCCAGCAGCCAAGTGGACGGGAACTACGAGCAGTACTTC. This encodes CASSQVDGNYEQYF.

Written as DNA, the CDR3 is TGTGCCAGCTCACCTTCCCCGGGCGTTAACAATGAGCAGTTCTTC. Translation gives CASSPSPGVNNEQFF. The chain links TRBV18 to TRBJ2-1; D is ambiguous. Trimming pared 3 bases from V and 5 bases from J, leaving 14 bases between. The CDR3 contains 15 residues. Germline values: CDR1 KGHSH, CDR2 LQKENI.

The CDR3 sequence: CASSPGRQNTEAFF. The CDR3 DNA follows: TGTGCCAGCAGTCCCGGAAGACAGAACACTGAAGCTTTCTTT. This chain links TRBV27 with TRBJ1-1; D is unresolved. V was clipped by 5 bases and J by 1 base, with 11 bases between them. The CDR3 totals 14 residues. From germline, CDR1 is MNHEY and CDR2 SMNVEV (reference sequence).

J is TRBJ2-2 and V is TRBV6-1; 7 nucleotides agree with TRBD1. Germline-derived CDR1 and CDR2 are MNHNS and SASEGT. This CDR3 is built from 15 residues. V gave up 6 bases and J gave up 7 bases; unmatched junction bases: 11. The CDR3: CASRGKGQRYGELFF. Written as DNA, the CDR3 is TGTGCCAGCAGGGGCAAGGGACAGAGATACGGGGAGCTGTTTTTT.

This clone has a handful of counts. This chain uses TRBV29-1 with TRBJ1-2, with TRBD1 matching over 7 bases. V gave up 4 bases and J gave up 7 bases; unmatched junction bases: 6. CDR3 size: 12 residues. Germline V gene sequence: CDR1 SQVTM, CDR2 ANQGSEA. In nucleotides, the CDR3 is TGCAGCGTTGGTAGCAGGGGGAGTGGCTACACCTTC. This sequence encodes CSVGSRGSGYTF.

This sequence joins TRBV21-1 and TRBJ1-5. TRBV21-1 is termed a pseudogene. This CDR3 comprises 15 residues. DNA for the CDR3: TGTGCCAGCAGCAAAGAGAGGGATAGCAATCAGCCCCAGCATTTT. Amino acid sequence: CASSKERDSNQPQHF.

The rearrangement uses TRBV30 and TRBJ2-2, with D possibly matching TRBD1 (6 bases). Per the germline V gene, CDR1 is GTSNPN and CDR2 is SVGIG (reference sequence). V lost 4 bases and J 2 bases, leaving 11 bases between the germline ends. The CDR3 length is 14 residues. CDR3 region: CAWTGTPNTGELFF. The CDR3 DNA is TGTGCCTGGACCGGGACACCAAACACCGGGGAGCTGTTTTTT. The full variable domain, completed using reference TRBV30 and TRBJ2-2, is SQTIHQWPATLVQPVGSPLSLECTVEGTSNPNLYWYRQAAGRGLQLLFYSVGIGQISSEVPQNLSASRPQDRQFILSSKKLLLSDSGFYLCAWTGTPNTGELFFGEGSRLTVL.

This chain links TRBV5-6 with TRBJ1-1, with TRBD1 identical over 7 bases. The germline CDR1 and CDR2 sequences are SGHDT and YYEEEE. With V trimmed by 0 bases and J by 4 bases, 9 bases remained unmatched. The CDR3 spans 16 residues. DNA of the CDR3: TGTGCCAGCAGCTTGGACAGGGGCGGGCAGGGCACTGAAGCTTTCTTT. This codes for CASSLDRGGQGTEAFF.

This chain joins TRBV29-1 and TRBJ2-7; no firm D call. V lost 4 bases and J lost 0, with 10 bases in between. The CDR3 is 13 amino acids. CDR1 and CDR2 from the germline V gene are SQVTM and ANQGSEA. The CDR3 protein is CSVGGPSSYEQYF. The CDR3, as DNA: TGCAGCGTTGGCGGCCCCAGCTCCTACGAGCAGTACTTC.

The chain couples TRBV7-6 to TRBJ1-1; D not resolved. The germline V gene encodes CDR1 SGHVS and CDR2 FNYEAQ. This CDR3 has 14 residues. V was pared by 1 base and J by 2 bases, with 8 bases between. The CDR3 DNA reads TGTGCCAGCAGCTTAGGCCCCCCTAACACTGAAGCTTTCTTT. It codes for CASSLGPPNTEAFF. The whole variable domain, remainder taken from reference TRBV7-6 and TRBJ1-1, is GAGVSQSPRYKVTKRGQDVALRCDPISGHVSLYWYRQALGQGPEFLTYFNYEAQQDKSGLPNDRFSAERPEGSISTLTIQRTEQRDSAMYRCASSLGPPNTEAFFGQGTRLTVV.

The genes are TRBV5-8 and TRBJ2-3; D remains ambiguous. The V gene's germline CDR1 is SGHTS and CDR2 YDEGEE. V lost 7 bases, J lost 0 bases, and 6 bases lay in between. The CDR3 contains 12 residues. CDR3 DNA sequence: TGTGCCAGCGGGCCTAGCACAGATACGCAGTATTTT. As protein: CASGPSTDTQYF.

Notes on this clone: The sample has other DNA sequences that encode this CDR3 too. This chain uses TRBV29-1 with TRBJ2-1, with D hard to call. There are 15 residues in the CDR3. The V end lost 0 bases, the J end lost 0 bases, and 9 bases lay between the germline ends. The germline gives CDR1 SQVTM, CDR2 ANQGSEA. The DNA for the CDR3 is TGCAGCGTTGAAGATCTAGATAGCTCCTACAATGAGCAGTTCTTC. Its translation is CSVEDLDSSYNEQFF.

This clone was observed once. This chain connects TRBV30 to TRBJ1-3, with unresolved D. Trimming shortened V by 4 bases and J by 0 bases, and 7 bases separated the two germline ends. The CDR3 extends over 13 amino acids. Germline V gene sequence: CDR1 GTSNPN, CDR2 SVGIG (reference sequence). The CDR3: CAWTSHSGNTIYF. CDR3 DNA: TGTGCCTGGACATCCCACTCTGGAAACACCATATATTTT.

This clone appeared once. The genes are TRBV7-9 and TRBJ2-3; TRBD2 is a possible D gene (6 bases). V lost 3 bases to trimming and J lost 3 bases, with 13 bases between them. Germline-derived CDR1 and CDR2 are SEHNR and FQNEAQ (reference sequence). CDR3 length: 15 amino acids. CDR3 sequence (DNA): TGTGCCAGCAGCTTGGTGGCAGGGAGGACAGATACGCAGTATTTT. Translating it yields CASSLVAGRTDTQYF.

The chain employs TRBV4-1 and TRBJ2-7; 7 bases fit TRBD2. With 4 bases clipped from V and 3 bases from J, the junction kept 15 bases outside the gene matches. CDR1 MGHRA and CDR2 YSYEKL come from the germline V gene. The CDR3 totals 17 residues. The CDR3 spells CASSRTLVAGVRYEQYF. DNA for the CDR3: TGCGCCAGCAGCCGCACGCTGGTGGCGGGGGTACGCTACGAGCAGTACTTC.

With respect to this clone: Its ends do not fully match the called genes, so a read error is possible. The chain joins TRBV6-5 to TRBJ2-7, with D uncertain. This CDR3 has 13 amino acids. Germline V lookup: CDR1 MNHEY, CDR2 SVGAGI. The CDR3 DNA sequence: TGTGCCAGCAGTTACTCGTCGACCACCCCGGCGCACTTC. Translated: CASSYSSTTPAHF.

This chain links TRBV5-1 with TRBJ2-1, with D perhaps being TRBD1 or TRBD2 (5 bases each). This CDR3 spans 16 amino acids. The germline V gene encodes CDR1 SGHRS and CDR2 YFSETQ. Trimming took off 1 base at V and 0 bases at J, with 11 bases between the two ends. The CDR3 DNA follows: TGCGCCAGCAGCTTGACCGGGACGGACTCCTACAATGAGCAGTTCTTC. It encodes CASSLTGTDSYNEQFF.

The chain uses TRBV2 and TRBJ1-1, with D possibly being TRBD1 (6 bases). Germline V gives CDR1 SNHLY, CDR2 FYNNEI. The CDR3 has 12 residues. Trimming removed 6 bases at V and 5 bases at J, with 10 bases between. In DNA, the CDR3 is TGTGCCAGCAGAACAGGGCATACTGAAGCTTTCTTT. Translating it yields CASRTGHTEAFF.

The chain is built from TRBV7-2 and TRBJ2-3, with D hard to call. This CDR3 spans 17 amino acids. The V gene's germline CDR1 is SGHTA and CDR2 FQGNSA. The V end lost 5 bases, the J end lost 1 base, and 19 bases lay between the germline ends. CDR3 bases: TGTGCCAGCAGCCGTCCTATACATGGTAGGGGCACAGATACGCAGTATTTT. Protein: CASSRPIHGRGTDTQYF.

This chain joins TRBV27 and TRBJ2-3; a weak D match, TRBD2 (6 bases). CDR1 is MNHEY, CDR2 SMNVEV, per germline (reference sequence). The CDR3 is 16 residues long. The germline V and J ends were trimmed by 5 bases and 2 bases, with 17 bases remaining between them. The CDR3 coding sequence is TGTGCCAGCAGTCCCGGGACTTATGGGGCCACAGATACGCAGTATTTT. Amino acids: CASSPGTYGATDTQYF.

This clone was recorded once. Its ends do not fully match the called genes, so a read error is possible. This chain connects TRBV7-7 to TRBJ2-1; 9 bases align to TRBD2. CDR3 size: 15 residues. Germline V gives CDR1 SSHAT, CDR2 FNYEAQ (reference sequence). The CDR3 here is CASSQTSGSYNEQFF. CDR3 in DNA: TGTGCTAGCAGCCAGACTAGCGGCTCCTACAATGAGCAGTTCTTC.

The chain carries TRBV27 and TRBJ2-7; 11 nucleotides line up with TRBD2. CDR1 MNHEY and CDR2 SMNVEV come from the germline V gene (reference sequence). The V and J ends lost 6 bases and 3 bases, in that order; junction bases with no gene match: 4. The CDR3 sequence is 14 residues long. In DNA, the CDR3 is TGTGCCAGCAGCACCGGGACTAGCGGCTACGAGCAGTACTTC. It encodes CASSTGTSGYEQYF.

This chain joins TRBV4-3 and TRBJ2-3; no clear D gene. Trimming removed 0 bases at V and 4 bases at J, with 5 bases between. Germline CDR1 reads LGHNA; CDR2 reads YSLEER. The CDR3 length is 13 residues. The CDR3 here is CASSQDSPDTQYF. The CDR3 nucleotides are TGCGCCAGCAGCCAAGATAGCCCAGATACGCAGTATTTT.

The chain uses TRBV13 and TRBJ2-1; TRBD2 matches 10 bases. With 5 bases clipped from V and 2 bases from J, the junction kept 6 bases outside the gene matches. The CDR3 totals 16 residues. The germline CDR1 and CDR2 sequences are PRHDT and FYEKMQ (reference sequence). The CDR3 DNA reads TGTGCCAGCAGCCGAGCGGGGGGGGAACCCTACAATGAGCAGTTCTTC. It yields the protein CASSRAGGEPYNEQFF.

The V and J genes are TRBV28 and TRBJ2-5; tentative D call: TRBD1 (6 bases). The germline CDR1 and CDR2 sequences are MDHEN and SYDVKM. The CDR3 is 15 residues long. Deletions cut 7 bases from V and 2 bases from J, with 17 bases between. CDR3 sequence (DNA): TGTGCCAGCAACCCGACAGGAAAGAAACAAGAGACCCAGTACTTC. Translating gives CASNPTGKKQETQYF.